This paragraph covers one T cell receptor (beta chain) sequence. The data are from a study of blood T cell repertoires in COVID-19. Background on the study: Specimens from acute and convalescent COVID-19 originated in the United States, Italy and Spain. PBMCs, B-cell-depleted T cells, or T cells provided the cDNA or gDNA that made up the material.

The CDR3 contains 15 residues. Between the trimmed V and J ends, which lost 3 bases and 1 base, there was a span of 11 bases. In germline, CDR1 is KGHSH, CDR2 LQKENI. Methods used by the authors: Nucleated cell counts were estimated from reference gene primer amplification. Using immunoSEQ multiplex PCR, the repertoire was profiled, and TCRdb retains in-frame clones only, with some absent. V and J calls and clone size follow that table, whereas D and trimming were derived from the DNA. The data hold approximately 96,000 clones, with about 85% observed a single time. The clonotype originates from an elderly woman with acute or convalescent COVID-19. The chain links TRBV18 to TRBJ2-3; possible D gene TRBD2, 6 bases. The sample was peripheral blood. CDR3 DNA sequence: TGTGCCAGCTCACCGGTGGGCGGGGGCACAGATACGCAGTATTTT. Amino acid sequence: CASSPVGGGTDTQYF.